This T cell receptor beta chain is drawn from a study of neurological immune-mediated disorders. Study at large: For the 34 multiple sclerosis patients, the disease was relapsing-remitting in about 30 and secondary progressive in 3. The study, taken as a whole, reports: The most TCR clonal expansion was seen in HTLV-1-associated myelopathy, whereas the least was seen in multiple sclerosis, below the level in healthy controls.

This clonotype was seen many times. As yet, its antigen is unknown. V shed 6 bases and J shed 7 bases, with 7 bases lying between them. Germline CDR1 and CDR2: MNHEY and SMNVEV (reference sequence). The CDR3 consists of 11 residues. Template-switch 5'RACE cDNA synthesis added a 10-nucleotide unique molecular identifier. TCRdb processed the 5' RACE reads anew with MiXCR; each CDR3 protein has one entry. Counted here are about 40,000 distinct CDR3 sequences, roughly 2.5% occurring once; the ten biggest clones make up 2.4%. The chain joins TRBV27 to TRBJ2-1, with D tentatively TRBD1 (6 bases). The source is a man aged 45-65 years with multiple sclerosis. The sequenced material came from PBMCs. The CDR3 region has the DNA TGTGCCAGCAGACAGGGTAATGAGCAGTTCTTC. It encodes CASRQGNEQFF.